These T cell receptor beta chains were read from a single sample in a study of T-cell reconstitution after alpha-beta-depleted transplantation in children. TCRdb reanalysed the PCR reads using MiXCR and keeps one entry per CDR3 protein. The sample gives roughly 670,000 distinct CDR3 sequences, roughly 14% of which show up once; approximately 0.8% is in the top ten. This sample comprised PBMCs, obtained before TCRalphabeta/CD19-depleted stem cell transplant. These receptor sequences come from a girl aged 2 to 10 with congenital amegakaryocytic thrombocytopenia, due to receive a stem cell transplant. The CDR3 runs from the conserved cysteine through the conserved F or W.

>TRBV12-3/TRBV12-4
CASSYEGGTSSDEQFF
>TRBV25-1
CASMTDTQYF
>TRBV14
CASSQVIGGPYEQYF
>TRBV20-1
CSARDRGQAMNTEAFF
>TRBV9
CASSASGTRLGEQFF
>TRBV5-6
CASSPDAGGSTEAFF
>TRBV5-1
CASSHGNSGLSYNEQFF
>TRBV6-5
CASGREDTQYF
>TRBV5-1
CASSMSGGGLTGELFF
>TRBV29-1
CSVVPRTSGEQETQYF
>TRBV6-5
CASSYSKQGRHTIYF
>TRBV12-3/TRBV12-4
CASSSGLAGGGQETQYF
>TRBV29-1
CSVESQGARTEAFF
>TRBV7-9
CASSLAPGNQPQHF